This TCR beta chain was observed in a study of blood T cell repertoires in COVID-19. Study details: Specimens from acute and convalescent COVID-19 originated in the United States, Italy and Spain. PBMCs, B-cell-depleted T cells, or T cells provided the cDNA or gDNA that made up the material.

V shed 3 bases and J 4 bases; nucleotides not matched to a gene: 6. The CDR3 is 15 residues long. CDR1 is SGHRS and CDR2 is YFSETQ in the germline V gene. Here immunoSEQ multiplex PCR was the method, and the copy in TCRdb shows in-frame clones only, minus some. Of about 35,000 clones listed, approximately 85% are singletons. This receptor was obtained from a man aged 60 to 75 with active or convalescent COVID-19. The sample was peripheral blood. This rearrangement joins TRBV5-1 to TRBJ2-2; TRBD1 matches 7 bases. The CDR3 is CASSSTTGTTGELFF. As DNA, the CDR3 is TGCGCCAGCAGCTCAACGACAGGGACCACCGGGGAGCTGTTTTTT.